The next 7 T cell receptor beta chains were all read from a single sample in a study of beta chain features in type 1 diabetes. The entirety of the isolated RNA underwent reverse transcription, so expressed TCRB transcripts were sequenced. Here immunoSEQ multiplex PCR was the method, and the copy in TCRdb shows in-frame clones only, minus some. The table lists some 900,000 clones, around a sixth of them singletons. Sequenced material: naive CD4+ T cells from blood. The receptor set was obtained from a woman aged 18 to 35 in good health.

This chain links TRBV15 with TRBJ2-7, with 14 bases lining up with TRBD2. There are 14 residues in the CDR3. Germline trimming cut 5 bases from V and 3 bases from J; bases unmatched to any gene: 0. The germline CDR1 and CDR2 sequences are LNHNV and YYDKDF (reference sequence). The CDR3 coding sequence is TGTGCCACCAGCGGGACTAGCGGGGGCTACGAGCAGTACTTC. It encodes CATSGTSGGYEQYF. The full variable domain, in which reference TRBV15 and TRBJ2-7 provide the parts outside the CDR3, is DAMVIQNPRYQVTQFGKPVTLSCSQTLNHNVMYWYQQKSSQAPKLLFHYYDKDFNNEADTPDNFQSRRPNTSFCFLDIRSPGLGDTAMYLCATSGTSGGYEQYFGPGTRLTVT.

The chain couples TRBV7-2 to TRBJ2-1; 10 bases line up with TRBD2. Germline values: CDR1 SGHTA, CDR2 FQGNSA. The junction had 14 bases not matched to a gene; V was cut back by 5 bases and J by 7 bases. The CDR3 runs to 17 residues. Here the CDR3 reads CASSPPGLARRGNEQFF. The CDR3 DNA reads TGTGCCAGCAGCCCCCCGGGACTAGCGCGGAGGGGGAATGAGCAGTTCTTC.

There are a few counts of this clone. This chain connects TRBV5-4 to TRBJ2-1; D gene unclear. Trimming took 4 bases from V and 9 from J, leaving 14 bases between them. CDR1 is SGHNT, CDR2 YYREEE, per germline (reference sequence). The CDR3 is made up of 13 amino acids. The CDR3 loop reads CASSPPLGGEQFF. The CDR3 DNA sequence: TGTGCCAGCAGCCCCCCCCTAGGTGGTGAGCAGTTCTTC.

This clone has only a few counts. J is TRBJ1-1 and V is TRBV10-3; 9 bases are a match to TRBD1. The ends lost 4 bases at V and 6 bases at J; junction bases unmatched: 3. Germline CDR1 ENHRY, CDR2 SYGVKD. The CDR3 spans 13 residues. The CDR3 DNA sequence: TGTGCCATCAGTGCTGGGGACAGGGCTGAAGCTTTCTTT. As protein: CAISAGDRAEAFF.

This clone occurred a few times. The rearrangement links TRBV19 to TRBJ2-2, with D maybe TRBD2 (5 bases). CDR3 size: 16 residues. Germline lookup yields CDR1 LNHDA and CDR2 SQIVND (reference sequence). V was trimmed by 1 base and J by 6 bases, leaving 15 bases between them. Here the CDR3 DNA reads TGTGCCAGTAGTATAGGCGGGTACGCGTTATCCGGGGAGCTGTTTTTT. It codes for CASSIGGYALSGELFF.

Of note for this clone: Different DNA sequences within this sample yield the same CDR3. V usage is TRBV5-1 and J usage is TRBJ2-5; D not certain. CDR1 is SGHRS and CDR2 is YFSETQ in the germline V gene. Deletions cut 2 bases from V and 2 bases from J, with 4 bases between. The CDR3 is 12 amino acids. CDR3 sequence reads: CASSFAQETQYF. CDR3 DNA sequence: TGCGCCAGCAGCTTCGCACAAGAGACCCAGTACTTC. Complete variable domain (other parts from reference TRBV5-1 and TRBJ2-5): KAGVTQTPRYLIKTRGQQVTLSCSPISGHRSVSWYQQTPGQGLQFLFEYFSETQRNKGNFPGRFSGRQFSNSRSEMNVSTLELGDSALYLCASSFAQETQYFGPGTRLLVL.

The CDR3 sequence: CASSEHRDYNEQFF. CDR3 bases: TGTGCCAGCAGTGAACACCGCGACTACAATGAGCAGTTCTTC. The rearrangement uses TRBV2 and TRBJ2-1; D call uncertain. CDR1 SNHLY and CDR2 FYNNEI come from the germline V gene. This CDR3 has 14 residues. V lost 2 bases and J lost 3, with 8 bases in between.